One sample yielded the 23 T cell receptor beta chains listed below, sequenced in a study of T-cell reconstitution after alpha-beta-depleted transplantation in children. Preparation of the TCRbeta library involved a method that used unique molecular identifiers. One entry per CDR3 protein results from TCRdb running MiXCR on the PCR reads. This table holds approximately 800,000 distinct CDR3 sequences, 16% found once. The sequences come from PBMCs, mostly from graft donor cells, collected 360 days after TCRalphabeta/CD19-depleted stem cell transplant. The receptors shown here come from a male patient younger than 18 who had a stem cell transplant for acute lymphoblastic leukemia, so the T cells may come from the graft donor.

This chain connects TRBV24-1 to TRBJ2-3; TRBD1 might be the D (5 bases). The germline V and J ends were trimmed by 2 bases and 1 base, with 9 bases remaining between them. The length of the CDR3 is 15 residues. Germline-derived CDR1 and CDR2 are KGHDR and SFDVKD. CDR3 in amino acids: CATSDWQGGTDTQYF. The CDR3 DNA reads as TGTGCCACCAGTGATTGGCAGGGTGGCACAGATACGCAGTATTTT.

This CDR3 is CASRRQGQSVNYGYTF. The CDR3 nucleotides read TGCGCCAGCCGCCGACAGGGCCAGTCCGTAAACTATGGCTACACCTTC. The chain uses TRBV5-1 and TRBJ1-2, with 7 bases identical to TRBD1. The CDR3 spans 16 residues. Germline values: CDR1 SGHRS, CDR2 YFSETQ. The trim removed 7 bases at V and 2 bases at J, leaving 14 bases unmatched.

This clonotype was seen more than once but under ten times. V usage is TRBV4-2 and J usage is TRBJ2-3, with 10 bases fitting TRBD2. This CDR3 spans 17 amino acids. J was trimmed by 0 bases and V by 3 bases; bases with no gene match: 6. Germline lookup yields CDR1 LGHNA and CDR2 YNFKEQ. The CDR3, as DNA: TGTGCCAGCAGCCAGGCGACACTAGCGGGAAGCACAGATACGCAGTATTTT. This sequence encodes CASSQATLAGSTDTQYF.

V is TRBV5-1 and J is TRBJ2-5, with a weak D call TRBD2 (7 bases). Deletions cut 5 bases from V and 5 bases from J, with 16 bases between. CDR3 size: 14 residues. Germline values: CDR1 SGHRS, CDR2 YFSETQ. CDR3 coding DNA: TGCGCCAGCAGAGAACAGGGAGGGGGTGAGACCCAGTACTTC. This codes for CASREQGGGETQYF.

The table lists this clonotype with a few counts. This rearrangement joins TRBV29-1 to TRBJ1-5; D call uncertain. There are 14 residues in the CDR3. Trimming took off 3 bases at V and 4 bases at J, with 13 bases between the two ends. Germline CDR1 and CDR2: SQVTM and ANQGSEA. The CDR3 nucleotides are TGCAGCGTTGACGGTGGCGGGTTAAATCAGCCCCAGCATTTT. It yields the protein CSVDGGGLNQPQHF.

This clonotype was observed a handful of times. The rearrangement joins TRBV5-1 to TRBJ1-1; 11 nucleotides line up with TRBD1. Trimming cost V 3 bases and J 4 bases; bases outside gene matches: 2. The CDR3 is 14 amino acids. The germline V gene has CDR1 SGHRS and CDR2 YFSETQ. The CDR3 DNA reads TGCGCCAGCAGCTGGACAGGGGGCCCCACTGAAGCTTTCTTT. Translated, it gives CASSWTGGPTEAFF.

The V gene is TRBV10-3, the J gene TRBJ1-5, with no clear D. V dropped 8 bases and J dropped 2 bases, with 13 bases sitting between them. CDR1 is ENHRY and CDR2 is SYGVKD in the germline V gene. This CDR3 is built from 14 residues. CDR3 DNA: TGTGCCATCGGGGAGGGAGCCGGCAATCAGCCCCAGCATTTT. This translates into CAIGEGAGNQPQHF.

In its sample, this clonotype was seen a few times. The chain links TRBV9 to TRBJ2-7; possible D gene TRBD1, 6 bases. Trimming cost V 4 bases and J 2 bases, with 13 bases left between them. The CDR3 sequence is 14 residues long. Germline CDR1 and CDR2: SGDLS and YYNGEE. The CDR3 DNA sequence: TGTGCCAGCAGCCCAAGAGGGGGAGCCTACGAGCAGTACTTC. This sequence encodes CASSPRGGAYEQYF.

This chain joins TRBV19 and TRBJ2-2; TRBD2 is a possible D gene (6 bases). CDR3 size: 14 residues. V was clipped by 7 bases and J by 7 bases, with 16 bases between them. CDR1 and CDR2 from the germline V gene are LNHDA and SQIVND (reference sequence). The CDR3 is CASMPGREFGELFF. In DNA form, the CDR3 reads TGTGCCAGTATGCCGGGACGGGAGTTCGGGGAGCTGTTTTTT.

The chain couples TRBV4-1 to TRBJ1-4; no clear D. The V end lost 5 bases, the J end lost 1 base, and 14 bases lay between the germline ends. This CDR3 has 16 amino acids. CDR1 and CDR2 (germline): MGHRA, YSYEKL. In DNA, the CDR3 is TGCGCCAGCAGCTCCCCCAGATCGGGAACTAATGAAAAACTGTTTTTT. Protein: CASSSPRSGTNEKLFF.

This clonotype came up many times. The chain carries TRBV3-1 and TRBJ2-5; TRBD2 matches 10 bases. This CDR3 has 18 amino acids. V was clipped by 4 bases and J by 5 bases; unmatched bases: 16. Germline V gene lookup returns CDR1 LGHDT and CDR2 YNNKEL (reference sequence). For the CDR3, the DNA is TGTGCCAGCAGCCCTTCATCTAGCGGGAGTGGCCCTCGGGAGACCCAGTACTTC. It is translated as CASSPSSSGSGPRETQYF.

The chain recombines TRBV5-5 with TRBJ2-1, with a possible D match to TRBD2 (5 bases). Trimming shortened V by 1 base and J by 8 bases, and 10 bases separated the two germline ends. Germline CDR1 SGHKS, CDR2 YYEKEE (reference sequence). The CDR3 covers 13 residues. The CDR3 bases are TGTGCCAGCAGCTTGCCGGGTAGCGATGAGCAGTTCTTC. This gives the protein CASSLPGSDEQFF.

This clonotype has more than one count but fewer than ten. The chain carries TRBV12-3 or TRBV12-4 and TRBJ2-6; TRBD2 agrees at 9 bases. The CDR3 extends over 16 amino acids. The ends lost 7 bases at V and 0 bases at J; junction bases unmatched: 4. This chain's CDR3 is CASILAGSSGANVLTF. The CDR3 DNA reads TGTGCCAGCATCCTAGCGGGGAGCTCTGGGGCCAACGTCCTGACTTTC.

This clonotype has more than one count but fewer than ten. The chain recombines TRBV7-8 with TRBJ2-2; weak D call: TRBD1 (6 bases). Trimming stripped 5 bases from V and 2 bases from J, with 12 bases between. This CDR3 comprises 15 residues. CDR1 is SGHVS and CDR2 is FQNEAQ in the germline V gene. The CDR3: CASSRRTANTGELFF. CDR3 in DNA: TGTGCCAGCAGCCGCCGGACAGCTAACACCGGGGAGCTGTTTTTT.

The chain's CDR3 is CASSLTGGGLTSANINEQFF. The CDR3 DNA is TGCGCCAGCAGCTTAACAGGGGGCGGTCTTACTAGCGCCAATATCAATGAGCAGTTCTTC. This chain links TRBV5-1 with TRBJ2-1, with 9 nucleotides matching TRBD1. The germline gives CDR1 SGHRS, CDR2 YFSETQ. The CDR3 runs 20 residues. V shed 2 bases, J shed 6 bases, and the junction held 21 bases outside the gene matches.

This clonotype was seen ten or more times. CDR3 bases: TGTGCCAGCAACCCTAGTGGCGTGACAGATACGCAGTATTTT. Translated, it gives CASNPSGVTDTQYF. The chain has TRBV12-3 or TRBV12-4 and TRBJ2-3; unclear D gene. CDR3 size: 14 residues. V was pared by 7 bases and J by 3 bases, with 14 bases between.

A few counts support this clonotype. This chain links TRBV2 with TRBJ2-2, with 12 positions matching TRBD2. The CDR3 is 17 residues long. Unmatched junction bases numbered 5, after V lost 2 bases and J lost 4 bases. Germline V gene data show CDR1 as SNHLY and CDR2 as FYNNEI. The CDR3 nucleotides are TGTGCCAGCAGTGAACCCCGACTAGCGGGAGTCACCGGGGAGCTGTTTTTT. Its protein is CASSEPRLAGVTGELFF.

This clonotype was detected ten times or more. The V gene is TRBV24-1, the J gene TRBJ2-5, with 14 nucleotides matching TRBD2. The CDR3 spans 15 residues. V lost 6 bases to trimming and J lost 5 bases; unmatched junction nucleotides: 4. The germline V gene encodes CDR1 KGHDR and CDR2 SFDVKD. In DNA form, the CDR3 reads TGTGCCACCAGTAGGACTAGCGGGAGGAGGGAGACCCAGTACTTC. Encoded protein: CATSRTSGRRETQYF.

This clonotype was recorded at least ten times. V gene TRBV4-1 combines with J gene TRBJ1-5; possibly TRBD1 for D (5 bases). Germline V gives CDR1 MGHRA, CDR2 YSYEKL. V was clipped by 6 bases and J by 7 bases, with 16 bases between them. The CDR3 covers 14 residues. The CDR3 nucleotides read TGCGCCAGCAGTCATACAGGATCCGGCCAGCCCCAGCATTTT. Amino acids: CASSHTGSGQPQHF.

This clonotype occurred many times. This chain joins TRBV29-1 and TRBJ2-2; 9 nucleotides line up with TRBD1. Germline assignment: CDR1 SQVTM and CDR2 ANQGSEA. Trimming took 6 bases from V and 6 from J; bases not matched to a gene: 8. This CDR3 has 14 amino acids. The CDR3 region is CSVATGGISGELFF. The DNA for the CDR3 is TGCAGCGTCGCTACAGGGGGCATTTCCGGGGAGCTGTTTTTT.

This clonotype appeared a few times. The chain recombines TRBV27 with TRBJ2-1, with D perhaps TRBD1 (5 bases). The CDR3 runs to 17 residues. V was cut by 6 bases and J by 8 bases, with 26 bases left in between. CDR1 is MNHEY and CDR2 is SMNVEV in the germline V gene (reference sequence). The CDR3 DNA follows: TGTGCCAGCAGCATACCAACTGGGGCTGCCCACAACGATGAGCAGTTCTTC. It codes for CASSIPTGAAHNDEQFF.

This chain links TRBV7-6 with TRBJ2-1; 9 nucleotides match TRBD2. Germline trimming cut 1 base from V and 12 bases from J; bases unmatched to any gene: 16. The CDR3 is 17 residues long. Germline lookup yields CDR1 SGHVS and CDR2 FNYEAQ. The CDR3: CASSLVGREGLGKGQFF. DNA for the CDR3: TGTGCCAGCAGCTTAGTTGGGCGGGAGGGCCTTGGCAAGGGGCAGTTCTTC.

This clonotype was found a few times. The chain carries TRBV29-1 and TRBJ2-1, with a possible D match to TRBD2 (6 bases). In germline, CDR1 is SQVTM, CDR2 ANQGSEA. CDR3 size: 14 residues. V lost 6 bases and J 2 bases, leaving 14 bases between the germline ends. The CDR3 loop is CSVFRGGTYNEQFF. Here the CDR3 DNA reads TGCAGCGTCTTCCGGGGAGGAACCTACAATGAGCAGTTCTTC.